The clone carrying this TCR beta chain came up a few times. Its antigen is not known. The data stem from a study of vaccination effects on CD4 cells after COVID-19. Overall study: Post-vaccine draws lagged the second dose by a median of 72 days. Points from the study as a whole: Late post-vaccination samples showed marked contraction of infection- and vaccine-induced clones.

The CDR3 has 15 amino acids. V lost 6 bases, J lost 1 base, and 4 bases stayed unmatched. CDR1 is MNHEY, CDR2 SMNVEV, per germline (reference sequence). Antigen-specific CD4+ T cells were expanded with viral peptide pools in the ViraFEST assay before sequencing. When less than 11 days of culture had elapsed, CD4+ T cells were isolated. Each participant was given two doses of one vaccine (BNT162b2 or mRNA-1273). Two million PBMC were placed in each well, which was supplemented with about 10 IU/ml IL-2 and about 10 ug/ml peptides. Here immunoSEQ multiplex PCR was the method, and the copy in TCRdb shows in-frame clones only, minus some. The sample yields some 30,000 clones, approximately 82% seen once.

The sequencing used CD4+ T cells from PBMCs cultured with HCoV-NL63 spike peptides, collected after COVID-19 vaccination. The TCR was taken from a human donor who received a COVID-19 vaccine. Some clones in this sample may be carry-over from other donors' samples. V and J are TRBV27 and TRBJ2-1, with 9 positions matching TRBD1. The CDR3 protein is CASSHRGLSYNEQFF. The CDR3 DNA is TGTGCCAGCAGCCACAGGGGGCTTTCCTACAATGAGCAGTTCTTC.